One sample yielded the 3 T cell receptor beta chains listed below, sequenced in a study of blood T cell repertoires in COVID-19. Clones were read by immunoSEQ multiplex PCR, and TCRdb kept only the in-frame ones, dropping some. The data contain approximately 200,000 clones, roughly 80% of them singletons. Specimen: peripheral blood. The receptors were sampled from a woman aged 50 to 60 with acute or convalescent COVID-19.

Remarks on this clone: One end of the junction varies from germline; a read error may be responsible. The chain uses TRBV7-2 and TRBJ2-1, with a tentative D call TRBD2 (5 bases). Per germline, CDR1 SGHTA and CDR2 FQGNSA. The CDR3 covers 16 residues. The CDR3 is CVSSPGLQRSYNEQFF. The CDR3 DNA sequence: TGTGTCAGCAGCCCGGGGTTACAAAGGTCCTACAATGAGCAGTTCTTC.

The chain recombines TRBV6-5 with TRBJ2-7, with TRBD1 identical over 12 bases. The CDR3 has 15 residues. Germline CDR1 MNHEY, CDR2 SVGAGI. Losses at the gene ends were 2 bases for V and 7 bases for J; bases not matched to a gene: 6. CDR3 residues: CASSYQGQGAGEQYF. The CDR3 nucleotides are TGTGCCAGCAGTTACCAGGGACAGGGGGCTGGTGAGCAGTACTTC.

V is TRBV7-2 and J is TRBJ1-1; perhaps TRBD1 as D (6 bases). Germline CDR1 SGHTA, CDR2 FQGNSA. Trimming cost V 5 bases and J 1 base, with 14 bases left between them. The CDR3 contains 15 residues. The CDR3 loop is CASSGGGGWNTEAFF. CDR3 in DNA: TGTGCCAGCAGCGGCGGGGGGGGCTGGAACACTGAAGCTTTCTTT.